What follows is one T cell receptor beta chain and its context. In Seattle, patients joined the study during active infection and were tracked longitudinally. The data stem from a study of blood T cell repertoires in COVID-19. CDR1 and CDR2 (germline): WSHSY, SAAADI. The CDR3 has 14 amino acids. Trimming left V 2 bases short and J 4 bases short, with 9 bases between. Methods used by the authors: Researchers report that nucleated cell counts were estimated from reference gene primer amplification. Some clones are missing from TCRdb's copy, which holds only in-frame ones; the method was immunoSEQ multiplex PCR. V and J calls and clone size are those listed in that table; D and trimming were worked out from the DNA. The sample has 90,000 or so clones; approximately 90% are singletons.

The source material was peripheral blood. The chain uses TRBV10-2 and TRBJ1-5; D is perhaps TRBD1 (5 bases). This TCR came from a woman aged 55-75 years with COVID-19, enrolled during active disease. CDR3 nucleotides: TGCGCCAGCAGTGAGCGCGGGGCGAATCAGCCCCAGCATTTT. It encodes CASSERGANQPQHF.